Each of the 28 T cell receptor beta chains below was sequenced from the same sample in a study of shared clonotypes between healthy human individuals (dated by TCRdb to the early 2020s). Library prep was done by the immunoSEQ multiplex PCR assay. TCRdb took this table from immuneACCESS and kept in-frame rearrangements with V and J called. Such tables lack part of the clones; where checked against another copy, unresolved V genes explain under half of the gap, and the rest is unexplained. This sample holds around 1,100,000 clones; approximately 75% were observed only once. 0.89% of the sample is in the top ten clones. The sample was memory CD4+ T cells from PBMCs. The cell subset or site label on this specimen signifies: CD45RA-negative fraction. The receptors here all came from a man between 18 and 35 years old in good health. Some clones in this sample may be carry-over from other donors' samples.

This clone was picked up many times. This chain links TRBV5-1 with TRBJ2-7; TRBD2 agrees at 8 bases. In germline, CDR1 is SGHRS, CDR2 YFSETQ. Germline trimming cut 0 bases from V and 2 bases from J; bases unmatched to any gene: 10. This CDR3 region has 17 residues. DNA of the CDR3: TGCGCCAGCAGCTTGGGGAAGTATAGCGGGACGACCTACGAGCAGTACTTC. This sequence encodes CASSLGKYSGTTYEQYF.

The chain links TRBV14 to TRBJ2-2; D gene uncertain. V was shortened by 4 bases and J by 5 bases, with 8 bases between the two germline ends. The CDR3 extends over 13 amino acids. Germline V gene sequence: CDR1 SGHDN, CDR2 FVKESK. CDR3 sequence reads: CASSPRRTGELFF. The CDR3 DNA is TGTGCCAGCAGCCCACGACGGACCGGGGAGCTGTTTTTT.

The chain uses TRBV5-1 and TRBJ2-3, with D possibly being TRBD1 (5 bases). Germline V gene sequence: CDR1 SGHRS, CDR2 YFSETQ. The CDR3 has 15 residues. V lost 0 bases and J 2 bases, leaving 10 bases between the germline ends. The DNA for the CDR3 is TGCGCCAGCAGCTTGGGGAACAGGCCCACAGATACGCAGTATTTT. It is translated as CASSLGNRPTDTQYF.

This chain connects TRBV4-1 to TRBJ2-7, with D perhaps matching TRBD1 or TRBD2 (5 bases each). Trimming left V 4 bases short and J 2 bases short, with 15 bases between. The CDR3 is 15 amino acids. Per germline, CDR1 MGHRA and CDR2 YSYEKL. The CDR3 nucleotides read TGCGCCAGCAGCCTTGGGACGGGCATAGCCTACGAGCAGTACTTC. Translation gives CASSLGTGIAYEQYF.

This clone was detected once. V gene TRBV7-9 combines with J gene TRBJ2-7; D may correspond to TRBD1 or TRBD2 (5 bases each). The CDR3 runs 18 residues. V shed 0 bases and J shed 2 bases, with 20 bases lying between them. From germline, CDR1 is SEHNR and CDR2 FQNEAQ (reference sequence). The CDR3 sequence: CASSLARFGATNTYEQYF. The CDR3 DNA is TGTGCCAGCAGCTTAGCGCGGTTCGGGGCCACGAATACCTACGAGCAGTACTTC. Full variable domain (rest looked up from reference TRBV7-9 and TRBJ2-7): DTGVSQNPRHKITKRGQNVTFRCDPISEHNRLYWYRQTLGQGPEFLTYFQNEAQLEKSRLLSDRFSAERPKGSFSTLEIQRTEQGDSAMYLCASSLARFGATNTYEQYFGPGTRLTVT.

The CDR3 loop is CASSTMTQQGGGYTF. As DNA, the CDR3 is TGTGCCAGCAGCACCATGACACAACAGGGAGGAGGCTACACCTTC. The gene calls are TRBV7-9 and TRBJ1-2; perhaps TRBD1 as D (6 bases). Germline V lookup: CDR1 SEHNR, CDR2 FQNEAQ (reference sequence). V gave up 5 bases and J gave up 8 bases, with 21 bases separating them. This CDR3 has 15 amino acids.

Turning to this clone: The sample has other DNA sequences that encode this CDR3 too. This rearrangement joins TRBV28 to TRBJ1-1; D perhaps matches TRBD1 (6 bases). Germline V CDR1 and CDR2: MDHEN, SYDVKM. The CDR3 extends over 15 amino acids. The V end was cut by 5 bases, the J end by 0 bases, with 13 bases between. CDR3 amino acids: CASSLGGGMNTEAFF. The CDR3 bases are TGTGCCAGCAGTCTAGGAGGGGGAATGAACACTGAAGCTTTCTTT.

The rearrangement joins TRBV25-1 to TRBJ1-6, with D perhaps TRBD1 (5 bases). V gave up 8 bases and J gave up 10 bases, with 15 bases separating them. This CDR3 contains 13 residues. The germline gives CDR1 MGHDK, CDR2 SYGVNS. The CDR3 loop is CASRRGRESPLHF. CDR3 nucleotides: TGTGCCAGCCGACGGGGCAGGGAATCACCCCTCCACTTT.

This clone was detected only a few times. This sequence joins TRBV5-5 and TRBJ2-7; 11 bases are shared with TRBD1. The germline V gene encodes CDR1 SGHKS and CDR2 YYEKEE (reference sequence). This CDR3 has 15 amino acids. Trimming took 3 bases from V and 1 from J; bases not matched to a gene: 3. The DNA for the CDR3 is TGTGCCAGCAGCTGGGGACAGGGGGGGTCCTACGAGCAGTACTTC. The encoded protein is CASSWGQGGSYEQYF.

Here the CDR3 DNA reads TGTGCCAGCACGATTACTAGCGGTACCTACAATGAGCAGTTCTTC. This gives the protein CASTITSGTYNEQFF. The chain is built from TRBV6-5 and TRBJ2-1; 8 positions match TRBD2. The CDR3 extends over 15 amino acids. Germline values: CDR1 MNHEY, CDR2 SVGAGI. V trimming: 7 bases; J trimming: 2 bases; junction bases outside the gene matches: 7.

This clone was seen a few times. This sequence joins TRBV6-1 and TRBJ1-5, with 9 positions matching TRBD1. The CDR3 runs 14 residues. J lost 6 bases, V lost 2 bases, and 2 bases had no gene match. The V gene's germline CDR1 is MNHNS and CDR2 SASEGT. The CDR3 region is CASSERTGAQPQHF. Here the CDR3 DNA reads TGTGCCAGCAGTGAACGGACAGGGGCTCAGCCCCAGCATTTT.

The chain links TRBV5-6 to TRBJ2-1; 8 nucleotides line up with TRBD2. The germline V gene has CDR1 SGHDT and CDR2 YYEEEE. This CDR3 has 19 residues. V was clipped by 4 bases and J by 0 bases; unmatched bases: 15. The DNA of the CDR3 is TGTGCCAGCAGCACGATAGCGGGGCTCGCCTTAATCTCCTACAATGAGCAGTTCTTC. This gives the protein CASSTIAGLALISYNEQFF. Full variable domain (outside the CDR3, taken from reference TRBV5-6 and TRBJ2-1): DAGVTQSPTHLIKTRGQQVTLRCSPKSGHDTVSWYQQALGQGPQFIFQYYEEEERQRGNFPDRFSGHQFPNYSSELNVNALLLGDSALYLCASSTIAGLALISYNEQFFGPGTRLTVL.

This chain connects TRBV4-2 to TRBJ1-2; TRBD1 might be the D (6 bases). Looked up from germline, CDR1 is LGHNA and CDR2 is YNFKEQ. This CDR3 is built from 16 residues. The V end was cut by 4 bases, the J end by 2 bases, with 17 bases between. CDR3: CASSPRTAIPNYGYTF. CDR3 DNA sequence: TGTGCCAGCAGCCCCCGGACAGCTATACCCAACTATGGCTACACCTTC.

The J gene is TRBJ2-1, the V gene TRBV5-1; 11 bases agree with TRBD2. The CDR3 is made up of 19 amino acids. Germline CDR1 reads SGHRS; CDR2 reads YFSETQ. V dropped 3 bases and J dropped 2; count of bases not matched to a gene: 13. Here the CDR3 reads CASSSPRLAGRPTYNEQFF. CDR3 DNA sequence: TGCGCCAGCAGCTCACCGAGACTAGCGGGAAGACCTACCTACAATGAGCAGTTCTTC.

The chain combines TRBV6-6 with TRBJ2-7, with a possible D match to TRBD1 (5 bases). There are 15 residues in the CDR3. Trimming cost V 2 bases and J 3 bases, with 14 bases left between them. Germline V gene sequence: CDR1 MNHNY, CDR2 SVGAGI (reference sequence). CDR3 region: CASSYDRQNYYEQYF. The CDR3 bases are TGTGCCAGCAGTTACGACCGACAGAATTACTACGAGCAGTACTTC.

J is TRBJ2-1 and V is TRBV11-3; D not certain. The V gene lost 5 bases and the J gene lost 7 bases, with 12 bases spanning the gap. The CDR3 contains 13 residues. Germline CDR1 reads SGHNT; CDR2 reads YENEEA. As DNA, the CDR3 is TGTGCCAGCAGCATACTTAGGGATAATGAGCAGTTCTTC. This gives the protein CASSILRDNEQFF.

V and J are TRBV18 and TRBJ2-3; D not resolved. Trimming shortened V by 3 bases and J by 6 bases, and 13 bases separated the two germline ends. The germline gives CDR1 KGHSH, CDR2 LQKENI. CDR3 length: 14 residues. CDR3 in amino acids: CASSPRAAPDTQYF. The CDR3 DNA sequence: TGTGCCAGCTCACCCCGGGCAGCCCCCGATACGCAGTATTTT.

V and J are TRBV7-2 and TRBJ2-2; D is unresolved. The CDR3 contains 13 residues. Between the trimmed V and J ends, which lost 1 base and 6 bases, there was a span of 6 bases. Per germline, CDR1 SGHTA and CDR2 FQGNSA. The CDR3 protein is CASSLDVAGELFF. The CDR3 region has the DNA TGTGCCAGCAGCTTAGATGTCGCCGGGGAGCTGTTTTTT.

This clone was observed a handful of times. CDR3 coding DNA: TGTGCCAGCAGCCGTGGCCAGGGTAGCTATGGCTACACCTTC. Translated, it gives CASSRGQGSYGYTF. This chain links TRBV28 with TRBJ1-2, with D maybe TRBD1 (5 bases). With 6 bases removed from V and 4 bases from J, the gap between germline ends came to 15 bases. Germline assignment: CDR1 MDHEN and CDR2 SYDVKM. This CDR3 region has 14 residues.

In the case of this clone: Distinct nucleotide sequences in the sample also encode this CDR3. The chain links TRBV5-1 to TRBJ2-5; 8 bases line up with TRBD2. V trimming: 0 bases; J trimming: 2 bases; junction bases outside the gene matches: 3. The germline V gene encodes CDR1 SGHRS and CDR2 YFSETQ. The CDR3 sequence is 15 residues long. Written as DNA, the CDR3 is TGCGCCAGCAGCTTGGCCGGGACTAGACAAGAGACCCAGTACTTC. This gives the protein CASSLAGTRQETQYF.

This chain joins TRBV11-3 and TRBJ2-7, with TRBD1 identical over 9 bases. Losses at the gene ends were 5 bases for V and 3 bases for J; bases not matched to a gene: 5. The CDR3 runs to 14 residues. Germline V CDR1 and CDR2: SGHNT, YENEEA. The CDR3 bases are TGTGCCAGCAGCCCGCCGGACAGGGGCTACGAGCAGTACTTC. This gives the protein CASSPPDRGYEQYF.

The chain uses TRBV7-9 and TRBJ1-2; D ambiguous. The CDR3 contains 13 residues. V lost 2 bases and J lost 7, with 11 bases in between. Germline V CDR1 and CDR2: SEHNR, FQNEAQ (reference sequence). CDR3 in DNA: TGTGCCAGCAGCTTAACACCCGATGGTGGCTACACCTTC. It codes for CASSLTPDGGYTF.

A note on this clone: A much bigger clone sits one base away, suggesting this may be a read error. The chain joins TRBV5-6 to TRBJ1-2; D is ambiguous. The CDR3 is 12 amino acids. Trimming stripped 4 bases from V and 4 bases from J, with 8 bases between. Germline CDR1 and CDR2: SGHDT and YYEEEE. The CDR3 region has the DNA TGTGCCAGCAGCCGATTTATCTATGGCTACACCTTC. Translation: CASSRFIYGYTF.

This clone showed up just a few times. The chain joins TRBV6-1 to TRBJ1-5; TRBD1 is a possible D gene (5 bases). Trimming pared 7 bases from V and 3 bases from J, leaving 16 bases between. This CDR3 comprises 15 residues. CDR1 MNHNS and CDR2 SASEGT come from the germline V gene. For the CDR3, the DNA is TGTGCCAGCACCACAAGCGGGGGTACCAATCAGCCCCAGCATTTT. Translation gives CASTTSGGTNQPQHF.

This clone showed up many times. The chain uses TRBV5-4 and TRBJ2-5, with 7 bases lining up with TRBD2. This CDR3 is 14 amino acids long. After removal of 3 bases from V and 3 bases from J, the junction contained 5 bases not matched to a gene. CDR1 and CDR2 from the germline V gene are SGHNT and YYREEE (reference sequence). CDR3 sequence: CASSSLGGEETQYF. The CDR3 DNA reads TGTGCCAGCAGCTCCCTGGGGGGGGAAGAGACCCAGTACTTC.

A single count supports this clone. The CDR3 DNA follows: TGTGCCACCAGCAGAGATAGGGCAGATGGCATTCAGTACTTC. Its translation is CATSRDRADGIQYF. The chain links TRBV15 to TRBJ2-4; D not certain. Germline V CDR1 and CDR2: LNHNV, YYDKDF (reference sequence). The length of the CDR3 is 14 residues. Trimming shortened V by 0 bases and J by 9 bases, and 12 bases separated the two germline ends.

CDR3 in DNA: TGTGCCAGCAGCCTTGGACAGGGGGCCGATGAGCAGTTCTTC. This gives the protein CASSLGQGADEQFF. The V call is TRBV6-1, the J call TRBJ2-1, with TRBD1 matching over 11 bases. V lost 6 bases, J lost 8 bases, and 6 bases stayed unmatched. From germline, CDR1 is MNHNS and CDR2 SASEGT. The CDR3 has 14 residues.

The chain joins TRBV28 to TRBJ2-3; tentatively, D is TRBD2 (6 bases). V lost 5 bases, J lost 0 bases, and 12 bases lay in between. The CDR3 totals 15 residues. Per the germline V gene, CDR1 is MDHEN and CDR2 is SYDVKM. CDR3 coding DNA: TGTGCCAGCAGTCGAAGCGGGTCGAGCACAGATACGCAGTATTTT. Its translation is CASSRSGSSTDTQYF. The full variable domain, completed using reference TRBV28 and TRBJ2-3, is DVKVTQSSRYLVKRTGEKVFLECVQDMDHENMFWYRQDPGLGLRLIYFSYDVKMKEKGDIPEGYSVSREKKERFSLILESASTNQTSMYLCASSRSGSSTDTQYFGPGTRLTVL.